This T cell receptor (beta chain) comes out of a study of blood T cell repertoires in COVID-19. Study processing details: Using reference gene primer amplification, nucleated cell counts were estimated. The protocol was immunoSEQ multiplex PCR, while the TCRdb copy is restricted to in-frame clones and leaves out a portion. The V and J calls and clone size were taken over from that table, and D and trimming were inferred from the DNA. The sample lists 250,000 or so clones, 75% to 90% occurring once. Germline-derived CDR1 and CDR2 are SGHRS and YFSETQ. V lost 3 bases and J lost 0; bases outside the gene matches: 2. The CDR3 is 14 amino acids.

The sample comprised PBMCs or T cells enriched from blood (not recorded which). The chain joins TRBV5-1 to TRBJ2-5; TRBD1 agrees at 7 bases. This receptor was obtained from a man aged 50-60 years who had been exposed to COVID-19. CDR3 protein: CASSSRGYQETQYF. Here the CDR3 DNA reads TGCGCCAGCAGCTCCAGGGGGTACCAAGAGACCCAGTACTTC. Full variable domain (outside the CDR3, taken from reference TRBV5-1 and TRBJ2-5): KAGVTQTPRYLIKTRGQQVTLSCSPISGHRSVSWYQQTPGQGLQFLFEYFSETQRNKGNFPGRFSGRQFSNSRSEMNVSTLELGDSALYLCASSSRGYQETQYFGPGTRLLVL.